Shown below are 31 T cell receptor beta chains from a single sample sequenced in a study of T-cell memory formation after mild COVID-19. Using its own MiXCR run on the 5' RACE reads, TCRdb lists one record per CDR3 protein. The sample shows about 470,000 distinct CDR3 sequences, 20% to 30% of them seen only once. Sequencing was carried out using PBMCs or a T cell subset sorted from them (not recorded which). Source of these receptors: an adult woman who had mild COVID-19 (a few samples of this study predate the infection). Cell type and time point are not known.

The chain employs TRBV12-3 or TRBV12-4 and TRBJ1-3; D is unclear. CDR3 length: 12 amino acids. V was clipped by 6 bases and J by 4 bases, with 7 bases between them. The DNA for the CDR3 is TGTGCCAGCAGGGAGGGAGGAAACACCATATATTTT. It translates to CASREGGNTIYF.

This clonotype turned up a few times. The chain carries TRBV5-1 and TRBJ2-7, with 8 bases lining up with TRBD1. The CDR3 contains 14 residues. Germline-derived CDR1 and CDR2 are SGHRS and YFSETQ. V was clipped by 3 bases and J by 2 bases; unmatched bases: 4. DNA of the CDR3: TGCGCCAGCAGCTCCCGGACAGGGACCTACGAGCAGTACTTC. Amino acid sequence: CASSSRTGTYEQYF. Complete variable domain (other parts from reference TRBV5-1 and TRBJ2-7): KAGVTQTPRYLIKTRGQQVTLSCSPISGHRSVSWYQQTPGQGLQFLFEYFSETQRNKGNFPGRFSGRQFSNSRSEMNVSTLELGDSALYLCASSSRTGTYEQYFGPGTRLTVT.

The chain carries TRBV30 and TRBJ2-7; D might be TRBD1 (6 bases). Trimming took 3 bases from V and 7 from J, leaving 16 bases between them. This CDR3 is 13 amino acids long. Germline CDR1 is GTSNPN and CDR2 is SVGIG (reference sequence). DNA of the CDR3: TGTGCCTGGAGCCCGATTGGGGGCTGGGAGCAGTACTTC. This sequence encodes CAWSPIGGWEQYF.

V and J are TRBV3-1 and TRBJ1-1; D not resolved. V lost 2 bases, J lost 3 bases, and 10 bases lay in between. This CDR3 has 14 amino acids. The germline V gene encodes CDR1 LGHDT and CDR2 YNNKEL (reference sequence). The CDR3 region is CASSQLLKDTEAFF. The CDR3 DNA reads TGTGCCAGCAGCCAACTCCTGAAGGACACTGAAGCTTTCTTT.

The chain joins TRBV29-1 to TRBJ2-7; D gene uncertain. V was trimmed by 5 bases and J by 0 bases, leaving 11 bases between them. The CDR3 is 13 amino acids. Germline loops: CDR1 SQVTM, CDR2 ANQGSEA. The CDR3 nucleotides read TGCAGCGTTTCCCCCGGGTTCTCCTACGAGCAGTACTTC. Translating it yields CSVSPGFSYEQYF.

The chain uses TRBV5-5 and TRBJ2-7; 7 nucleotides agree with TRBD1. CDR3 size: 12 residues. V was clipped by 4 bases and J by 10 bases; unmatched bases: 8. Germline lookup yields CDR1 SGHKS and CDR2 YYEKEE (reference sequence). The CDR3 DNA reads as TGTGCCAGCAGCCCTCGACAGGGCAGTCAGTACTTC. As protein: CASSPRQGSQYF.

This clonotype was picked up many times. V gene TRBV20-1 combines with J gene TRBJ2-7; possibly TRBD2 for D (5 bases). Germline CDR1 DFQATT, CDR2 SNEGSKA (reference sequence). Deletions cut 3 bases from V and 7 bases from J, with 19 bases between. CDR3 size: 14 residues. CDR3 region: CSASGPGQREEQYF. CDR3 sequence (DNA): TGCAGTGCTAGTGGGCCGGGCCAACGGGAAGAGCAGTACTTC.

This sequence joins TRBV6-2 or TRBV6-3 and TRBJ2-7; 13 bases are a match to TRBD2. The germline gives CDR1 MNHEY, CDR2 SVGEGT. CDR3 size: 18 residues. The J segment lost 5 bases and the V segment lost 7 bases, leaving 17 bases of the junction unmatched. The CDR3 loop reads CASTPGTSGITLRDEQYF. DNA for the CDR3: TGTGCCAGCACCCCCGGGACTAGCGGGATTACCCTTAGGGACGAGCAGTACTTC.

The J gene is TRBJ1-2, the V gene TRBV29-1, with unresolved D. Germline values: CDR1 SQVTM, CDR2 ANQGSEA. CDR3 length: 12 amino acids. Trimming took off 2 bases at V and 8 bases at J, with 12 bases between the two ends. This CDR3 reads CSVEPGYGGYTF. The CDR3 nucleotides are TGCAGCGTTGAACCGGGGTACGGGGGCTACACCTTC.

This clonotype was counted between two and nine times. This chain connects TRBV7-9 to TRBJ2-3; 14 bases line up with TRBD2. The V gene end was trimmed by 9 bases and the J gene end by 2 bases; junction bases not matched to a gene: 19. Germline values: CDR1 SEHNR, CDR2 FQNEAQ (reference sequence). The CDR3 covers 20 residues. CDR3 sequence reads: CASRILPGLAGEGVTDTQYF. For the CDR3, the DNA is TGTGCCAGTCGGATACTGCCGGGACTAGCGGGAGAAGGGGTCACAGATACGCAGTATTTT.

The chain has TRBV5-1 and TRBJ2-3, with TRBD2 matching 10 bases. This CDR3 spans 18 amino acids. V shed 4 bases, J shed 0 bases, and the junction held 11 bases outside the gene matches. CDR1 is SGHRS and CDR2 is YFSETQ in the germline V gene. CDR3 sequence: CASSPILAGARSTDTQYF. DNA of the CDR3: TGCGCCAGCAGCCCCATCCTAGCGGGGGCTAGAAGCACAGATACGCAGTATTTT.

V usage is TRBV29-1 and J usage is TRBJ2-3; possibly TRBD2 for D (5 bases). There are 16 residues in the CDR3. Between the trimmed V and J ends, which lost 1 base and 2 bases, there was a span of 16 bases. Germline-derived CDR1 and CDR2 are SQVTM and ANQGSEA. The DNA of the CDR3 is TGCAGCGTTGAAGCGATGGAGAAGGGAGTCACAGATACGCAGTATTTT. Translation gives CSVEAMEKGVTDTQYF.

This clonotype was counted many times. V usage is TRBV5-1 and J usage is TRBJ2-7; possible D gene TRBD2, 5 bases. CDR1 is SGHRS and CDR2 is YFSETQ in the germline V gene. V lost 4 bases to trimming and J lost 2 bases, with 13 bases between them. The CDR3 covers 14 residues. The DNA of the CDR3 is TGCGCCAGCAGCAACACGGGAAACCCCTACGAGCAGTACTTC. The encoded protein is CASSNTGNPYEQYF. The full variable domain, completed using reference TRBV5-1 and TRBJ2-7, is KAGVTQTPRYLIKTRGQQVTLSCSPISGHRSVSWYQQTPGQGLQFLFEYFSETQRNKGNFPGRFSGRQFSNSRSEMNVSTLELGDSALYLCASSNTGNPYEQYFGPGTRLTVT.

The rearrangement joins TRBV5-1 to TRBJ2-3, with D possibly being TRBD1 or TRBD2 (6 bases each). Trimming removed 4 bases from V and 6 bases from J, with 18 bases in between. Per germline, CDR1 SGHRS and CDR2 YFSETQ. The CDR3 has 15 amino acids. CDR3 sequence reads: CASSPAGGPPDTQYF. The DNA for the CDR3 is TGCGCCAGCAGCCCCGCCGGGGGCCCGCCTGATACGCAGTATTTT.

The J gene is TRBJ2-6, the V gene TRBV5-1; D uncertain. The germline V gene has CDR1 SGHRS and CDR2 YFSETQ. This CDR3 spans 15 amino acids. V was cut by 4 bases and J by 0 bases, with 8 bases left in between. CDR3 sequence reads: CASSTEPSGANVLTF. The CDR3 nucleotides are TGCGCCAGCAGCACGGAACCCTCTGGGGCCAACGTCCTGACTTTC.

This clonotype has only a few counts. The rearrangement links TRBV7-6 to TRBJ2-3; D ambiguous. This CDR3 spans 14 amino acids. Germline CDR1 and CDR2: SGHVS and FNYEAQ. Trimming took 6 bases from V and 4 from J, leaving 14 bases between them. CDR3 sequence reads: CASSPETAPDTQYF. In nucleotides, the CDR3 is TGTGCCAGCAGTCCCGAAACCGCCCCAGATACGCAGTATTTT.

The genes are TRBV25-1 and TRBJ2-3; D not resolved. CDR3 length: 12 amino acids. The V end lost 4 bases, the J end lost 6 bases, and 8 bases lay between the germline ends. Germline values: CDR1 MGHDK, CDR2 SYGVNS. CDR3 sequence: CASSGGRDTQYF. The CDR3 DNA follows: TGTGCCAGCAGTGGTGGGCGGGATACGCAGTATTTT.

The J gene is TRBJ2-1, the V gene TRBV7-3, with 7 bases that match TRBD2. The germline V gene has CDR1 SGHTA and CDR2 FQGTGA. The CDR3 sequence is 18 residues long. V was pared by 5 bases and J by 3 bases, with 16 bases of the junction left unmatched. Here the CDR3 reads CASSTRTRLARVYNEQFF. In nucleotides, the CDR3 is TGTGCCAGCAGCACCCGGACCCGACTAGCCCGGGTCTACAATGAGCAGTTCTTC.

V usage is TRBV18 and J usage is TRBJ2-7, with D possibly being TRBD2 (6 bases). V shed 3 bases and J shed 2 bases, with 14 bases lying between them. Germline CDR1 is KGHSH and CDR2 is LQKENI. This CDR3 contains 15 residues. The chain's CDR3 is CASSPPGLGTYEQYF. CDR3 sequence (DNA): TGTGCCAGCTCACCCCCGGGACTGGGCACCTACGAGCAGTACTTC.

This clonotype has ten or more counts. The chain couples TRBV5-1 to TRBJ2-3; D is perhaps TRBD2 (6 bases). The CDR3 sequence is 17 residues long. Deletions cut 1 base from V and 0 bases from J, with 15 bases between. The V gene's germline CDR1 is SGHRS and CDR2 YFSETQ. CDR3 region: CASSLSQAGVSTDTQYF. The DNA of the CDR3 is TGCGCCAGCAGCTTGAGTCAAGCGGGCGTTAGCACAGATACGCAGTATTTT.

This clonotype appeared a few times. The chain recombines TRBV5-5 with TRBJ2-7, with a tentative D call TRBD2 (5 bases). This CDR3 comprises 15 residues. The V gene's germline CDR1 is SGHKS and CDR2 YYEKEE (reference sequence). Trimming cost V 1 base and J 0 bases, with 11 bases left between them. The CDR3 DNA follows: TGTGCCAGCAGCTTGACTCTGGACTTCTCCTACGAGCAGTACTTC. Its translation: CASSLTLDFSYEQYF.

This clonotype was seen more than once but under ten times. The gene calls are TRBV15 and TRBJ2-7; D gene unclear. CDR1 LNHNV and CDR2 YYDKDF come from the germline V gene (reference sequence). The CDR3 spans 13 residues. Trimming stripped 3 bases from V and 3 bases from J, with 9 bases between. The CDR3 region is CATSSKSNYEQYF. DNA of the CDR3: TGTGCCACCAGCAGTAAGTCCAACTACGAGCAGTACTTC.

The CDR3 nucleotides read TGTGCCAGCAGCCCCCCTTTGGAGGGCCGACAAGAGACCCAGTACTTC. It yields the protein CASSPPLEGRQETQYF. J is TRBJ2-5 and V is TRBV11-2; possible D gene TRBD2, 6 bases. Germline V lookup: CDR1 SGHAT, CDR2 FQNNGV. This CDR3 is 16 amino acids long. With 5 bases removed from V and 2 bases from J, the gap between germline ends came to 18 bases.

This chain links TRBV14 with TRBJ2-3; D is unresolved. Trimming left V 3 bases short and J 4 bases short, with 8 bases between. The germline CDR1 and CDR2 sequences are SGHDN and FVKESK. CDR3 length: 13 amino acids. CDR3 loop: CASSHVRADTQYF. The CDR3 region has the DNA TGTGCCAGCAGCCATGTTAGAGCAGATACGCAGTATTTT.

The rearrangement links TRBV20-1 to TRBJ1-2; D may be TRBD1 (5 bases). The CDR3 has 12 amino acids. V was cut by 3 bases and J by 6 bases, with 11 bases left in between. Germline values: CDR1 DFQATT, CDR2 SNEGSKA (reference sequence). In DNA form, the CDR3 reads TGCAGTGCTAGGGGGGGAGCGGATGGCTACACCTTC. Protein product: CSARGGADGYTF.

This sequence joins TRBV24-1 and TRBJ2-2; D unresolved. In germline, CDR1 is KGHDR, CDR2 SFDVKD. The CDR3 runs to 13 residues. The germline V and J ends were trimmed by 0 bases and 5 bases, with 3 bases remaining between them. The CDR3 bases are TGTGCCACCAGTGATTTGGGAACCGGGGAGCTGTTTTTT. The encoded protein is CATSDLGTGELFF.

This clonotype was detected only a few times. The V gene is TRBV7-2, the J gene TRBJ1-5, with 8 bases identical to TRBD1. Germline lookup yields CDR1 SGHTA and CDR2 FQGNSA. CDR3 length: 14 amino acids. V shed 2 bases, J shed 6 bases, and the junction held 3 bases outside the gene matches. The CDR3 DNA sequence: TGTGCCAGCAGCTTACAGGGGGCAGGTCAGCCCCAGCATTTT. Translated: CASSLQGAGQPQHF.

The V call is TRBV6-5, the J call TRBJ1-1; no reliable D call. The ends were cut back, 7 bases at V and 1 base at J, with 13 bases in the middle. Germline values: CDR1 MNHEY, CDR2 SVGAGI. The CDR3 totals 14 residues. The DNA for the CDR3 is TGTGCCAGCATGGGGTCCGGGGAGAACACTGAAGCTTTCTTT. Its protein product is CASMGSGENTEAFF.

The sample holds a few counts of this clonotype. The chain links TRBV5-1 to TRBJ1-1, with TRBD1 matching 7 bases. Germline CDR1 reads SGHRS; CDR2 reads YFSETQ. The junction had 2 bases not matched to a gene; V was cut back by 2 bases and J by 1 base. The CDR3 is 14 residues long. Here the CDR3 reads CASSFGQANTEAFF. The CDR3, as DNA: TGCGCCAGCAGCTTTGGACAGGCGAACACTGAAGCTTTCTTT. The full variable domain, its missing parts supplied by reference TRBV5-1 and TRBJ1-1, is KAGVTQTPRYLIKTRGQQVTLSCSPISGHRSVSWYQQTPGQGLQFLFEYFSETQRNKGNFPGRFSGRQFSNSRSEMNVSTLELGDSALYLCASSFGQANTEAFFGQGTRLTVV.

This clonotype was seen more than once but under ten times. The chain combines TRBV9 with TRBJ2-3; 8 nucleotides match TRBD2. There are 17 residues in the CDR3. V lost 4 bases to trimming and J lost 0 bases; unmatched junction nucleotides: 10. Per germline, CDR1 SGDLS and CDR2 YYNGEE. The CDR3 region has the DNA TGTGCCAGCAGCCCCCAGAAGACTAGCGTTAGCACAGATACGCAGTATTTT. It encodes CASSPQKTSVSTDTQYF.

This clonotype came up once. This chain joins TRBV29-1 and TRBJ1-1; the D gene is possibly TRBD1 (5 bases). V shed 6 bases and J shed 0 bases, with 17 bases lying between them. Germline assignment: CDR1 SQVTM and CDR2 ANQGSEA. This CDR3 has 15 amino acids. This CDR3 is CSVKPGPTMNTEAFF. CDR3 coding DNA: TGCAGCGTCAAACCGGGACCAACTATGAACACTGAAGCTTTCTTT.